What follows describes a single TCR beta chain. The data belong to a study of T cell changes during pregnancy in multiple sclerosis. Produced via immunoSEQ multiplex PCR; TCRdb's table is partial and in-frame only. The data contain about 80,000 clones, about 90% of them singletons. CDR3 size: 13 residues. The V and J ends lost 4 bases and 5 bases respectively, with 11 bases between them. Germline V gene sequence: CDR1 MDHEN, CDR2 SYDVKM. The sequences come from peripheral blood, collected before pregnancy. The V and J genes are TRBV28 and TRBJ2-5; D call uncertain. The TCR was taken from a female donor with multiple sclerosis, enrolled in a pregnancy study. The CDR3 DNA follows: TGTGCCAGCAGTTCCTTAGTGCGCGAGACCCAGTACTTC. This gives the protein CASSSLVRETQYF.